The clone carrying this T cell receptor (beta chain) occurred once. This sample was included in a study of T cell changes during pregnancy in multiple sclerosis. Repertoires were generated with immunoSEQ multiplex PCR, while TCRdb's copy carries only in-frame clones and drops some. Of tens of thousands of clones listed, roughly nine tenths are singletons. V was pared by 3 bases and J by 8 bases, with 11 bases of the junction left unmatched. This CDR3 contains 16 residues. Germline assignment: CDR1 SGHAT and CDR2 FQNNGV. This TCR derives from a female donor in good health, enrolled as a control in a pregnancy study. V and J are TRBV11-2 and TRBJ2-1; 9 nucleotides agree with TRBD1. The sequenced sample was peripheral blood, obtained in the first trimester of pregnancy. The CDR3 DNA sequence: TGTGCCAGCAGCTTCGCGACGGGACAGGGTCGCCATGAGCAGTTCTTC. This gives the protein CASSFATGQGRHEQFF.